This T cell receptor (beta chain) came from a study of blood T cell repertoires in COVID-19. Study as a whole: Samples of COVID-19 (acute and convalescent) were obtained from the United States, Italy and Spain. In each case, the material was cDNA or gDNA derived from T cells, B-cell-depleted T cells, or PBMCs.

CDR1 and CDR2 (germline): MNHNY, SVGAGI (reference sequence). V was shortened by 5 bases and J by 4 bases, with 14 bases between the two germline ends. This CDR3 contains 15 residues. As originally analysed: Amplifying reference gene primers gave estimates of nucleated cell counts. Assay: immunoSEQ multiplex PCR; the TCRdb copy retains only in-frame clones and omits some. Clone size and the V and J calls come from that table; the DNA yielded D and trimming. The sample lists about 34,000 clones, approximately 91% seen once, with about 13% in the top ten. The chain is built from TRBV6-6 and TRBJ2-2; D perhaps matches TRBD2 (7 bases). The receptor comes from a man aged 65-85 years with active COVID-19. Sequencing input: peripheral blood. The CDR3 DNA reads as TGTGCCAGCAGTCCCCGGGGAGGGGGCACCGGGGAGCTGTTTTTT. It yields the protein CASSPRGGGTGELFF.